One and the same sample provided the 26 T cell receptor beta chains below, sequenced in a study of blood T cell repertoires in COVID-19. Repertoires were generated with immunoSEQ multiplex PCR, while TCRdb's copy carries only in-frame clones and drops some. The sample includes a few hundred thousand clones, around four fifths seen only once; the top ten take about 5%. Sequenced material: PBMCs or T cells enriched from blood (not recorded which). Receptors were obtained from a woman aged 45-65 years who had recovered from COVID-19.

The chain combines TRBV6-5 with TRBJ1-2; TRBD1 might be the D (6 bases). The CDR3 is made up of 15 amino acids. Germline CDR1 reads MNHEY; CDR2 reads SVGAGI. V lost 10 bases and J 2 bases, leaving 20 bases between the germline ends. CDR3 sequence reads: CATGRWGQGNYGYTF. The DNA of the CDR3 is TGTGCCACCGGAAGGTGGGGGCAGGGCAACTATGGCTACACCTTC.

The V gene is TRBV7-2, the J gene TRBJ1-5; a possible D gene is TRBD1 (5 bases). The CDR3 spans 16 residues. The V end lost 2 bases, the J end lost 0 bases, and 11 bases lay between the germline ends. From germline, CDR1 is SGHTA and CDR2 FQGNSA. The chain's CDR3 is CASSLFGAASNQPQHF. The CDR3 DNA sequence: TGTGCCAGCAGCTTATTTGGGGCAGCTAGCAATCAGCCCCAGCATTTT.

The rearrangement links TRBV6-2 or TRBV6-3 to TRBJ1-4, with 7 positions matching TRBD1. Trimming took 6 bases from V and 7 from J; bases not matched to a gene: 14. The CDR3 consists of 16 residues. CDR1 is MNHEY, CDR2 SVGEGT, per germline. The CDR3 DNA reads as TGTGCCAGCAGCCAACCGAAGACAGGGCCGATTGAAAAACTGTTTTTT. It specifies CASSQPKTGPIEKLFF.

The chain joins TRBV6-6 to TRBJ2-7; 8 bases match TRBD2. The V segment lost 4 bases and the J segment 0 bases; nucleotides outside the gene matches: 5. CDR1 is MNHNY and CDR2 is SVGAGI in the germline V gene (reference sequence). The CDR3 spans 15 residues. CDR3 DNA: TGTGCCAGCAGTTCCACTAGCGGATCCTCCTACGAGCAGTACTTC. Its protein product is CASSSTSGSSYEQYF.

Only a few counts were recorded for this clone. The chain has TRBV19 and TRBJ1-1; tentatively, D is TRBD1 (6 bases). CDR1 is LNHDA, CDR2 SQIVND, per germline (reference sequence). There are 16 residues in the CDR3. The V end lost 3 bases, the J end lost 4 bases, and 18 bases lay between the germline ends. CDR3 nucleotides: TGTGCCAGTAGTATCGGGCTAGGGGGTAGACGCACTGAAGCTTTCTTT. Its translation is CASSIGLGGRRTEAFF.

The chain is built from TRBV30 and TRBJ2-7; D is unresolved. CDR1 and CDR2 from the germline V gene are GTSNPN and SVGIG (reference sequence). V lost 2 bases and J 6 bases, leaving 5 bases between the germline ends. CDR3 length: 10 residues. The CDR3, as DNA: TGTGCCTGGAGTAAAGCCGAGCAGTACTTC. The encoded protein is CAWSKAEQYF.

The chain uses TRBV7-2 and TRBJ2-7; 8 nucleotides line up with TRBD2. The CDR3 runs 13 residues. Germline CDR1 and CDR2: SGHTA and FQGNSA. J was trimmed by 3 bases and V by 6 bases; bases with no gene match: 4. The CDR3 protein is CASRLTSDYEQYF. CDR3 DNA: TGTGCCAGCAGGTTGACTAGCGACTACGAGCAGTACTTC. The full variable domain, rest sourced from reference TRBV7-2 and TRBJ2-7, is GAGVSQSPSNKVTEKGKDVELRCDPISGHTALYWYRQSLGQGLEFLIYFQGNSAPDKSGLPSDRFSAERTGGSVSTLTIQRTQQEDSAVYLCASRLTSDYEQYFGPGTRLTVT.

CDR3 sequence: CASSYVGEDEQYF. The CDR3 DNA follows: TGTGCCAGCAGTTATGTCGGGGAGGACGAGCAGTACTTC. The chain employs TRBV6-5 and TRBJ2-7; TRBD2 might be the D (6 bases). V was shortened by 3 bases and J by 5 bases, with 11 bases between the two germline ends. Germline assignment: CDR1 MNHEY and CDR2 SVGAGI. This CDR3 contains 13 residues.

Many counts were recorded for this clone. Other DNA sequences of this sample code for an identical CDR3. The chain combines TRBV2 with TRBJ2-7; 7 bases are shared with TRBD1. The germline CDR1 and CDR2 sequences are SNHLY and FYNNEI. V was pared by 4 bases and J by 3 bases, with 3 bases of the junction left unmatched. The CDR3 length is 13 residues. In nucleotides, the CDR3 is TGTGCCAGCAGTGGGACAGGTCACTACGAGCAGTACTTC. It translates to CASSGTGHYEQYF.

The chain couples TRBV4-1 to TRBJ1-2; D remains ambiguous. The germline V and J ends were trimmed by 0 bases and 3 bases, with 14 bases remaining between them. The length of the CDR3 is 16 residues. Germline values: CDR1 MGHRA, CDR2 YSYEKL. The CDR3 protein is CASSQDFSAYDYGYTF. CDR3 sequence (DNA): TGCGCCAGCAGCCAAGATTTTAGCGCCTACGACTATGGCTACACCTTC.

This chain links TRBV4-3 with TRBJ1-2; 9 bases match TRBD1. Trimming took 0 bases from V and 6 from J; bases not matched to a gene: 11. CDR3 length: 17 amino acids. Germline values: CDR1 LGHNA, CDR2 YSLEER. CDR3 DNA sequence: TGCGCCAGCAGCCAAGATAGGATTAGGACAGGGGTAGATGGCTACACCTTC. Amino acids: CASSQDRIRTGVDGYTF.

The CDR3 sequence: CASSTWTEIKEAFF. CDR3 DNA sequence: TGCGCCAGCAGCACCTGGACAGAGATAAAGGAAGCTTTCTTT. The genes are TRBV5-1 and TRBJ1-1; possible D gene TRBD1, 6 bases. Germline V gene sequence: CDR1 SGHRS, CDR2 YFSETQ. The V end lost 4 bases, the J end lost 8 bases, and 18 bases lay between the germline ends. This CDR3 is built from 14 residues.

V is TRBV19 and J is TRBJ1-1, with D tentatively TRBD1 (5 bases). Per germline, CDR1 LNHDA and CDR2 SQIVND (reference sequence). This CDR3 region has 13 residues. Trimming took off 6 bases at V and 0 bases at J, with 8 bases between the two ends. As DNA, the CDR3 is TGTGCCAGTAGCCAGACAGTGAACACTGAAGCTTTCTTT. Translating it yields CASSQTVNTEAFF. The full variable domain, completed using reference TRBV19 and TRBJ1-1, is DGGITQSPKYLFRKEGQNVTLSCEQNLNHDAMYWYRQDPGQGLRLIYYSQIVNDFQKGDIAEGYSVSREKKESFPLTVTSAQKNPTAFYLCASSQTVNTEAFFGQGTRLTVV.

The chain combines TRBV24-1 with TRBJ2-7; TRBD1 matches 8 bases. Germline assignment: CDR1 KGHDR and CDR2 SFDVKD. The CDR3 is 17 residues long. Losses at the gene ends were 4 bases for V and 3 bases for J; bases not matched to a gene: 13. The CDR3: CATSDTNDPGQVYEQYF. The CDR3 DNA sequence: TGTGCCACCAGTGACACAAACGACCCGGGACAGGTCTACGAGCAGTACTTC.

CDR3 sequence reads: CASSAFGVYGSPLHF. The CDR3 nucleotides are TGTGCCAGTTCAGCCTTCGGGGTTTATGGTTCACCCCTCCACTTT. The chain employs TRBV27 and TRBJ1-6; D ambiguous. Germline V CDR1 and CDR2: MNHEY, SMNVEV (reference sequence). The CDR3 runs to 15 residues. With 9 bases removed from V and 9 bases from J, the gap between germline ends came to 21 bases.

The chain has TRBV7-9 and TRBJ2-7; D is perhaps TRBD1 (6 bases). This CDR3 is 14 amino acids long. Germline V lookup: CDR1 SEHNR, CDR2 FQNEAQ (reference sequence). V was pared by 4 bases and J by 3 bases, with 13 bases between. CDR3 region: CASSSMGARYEQYF. In DNA, the CDR3 is TGTGCCAGCAGCTCGATGGGGGCTCGCTACGAGCAGTACTTC.

The rearrangement uses TRBV4-1 and TRBJ2-2, with 14 bases matching TRBD2. The trim removed 1 base at V and 5 bases at J, leaving 6 bases unmatched. Germline V gene sequence: CDR1 MGHRA, CDR2 YSYEKL. The CDR3 spans 18 residues. CDR3 loop: CASSQVGLAGGLTGELFF. CDR3 DNA sequence: TGCGCCAGCAGCCAAGTTGGACTAGCGGGAGGCCTTACCGGGGAGCTGTTTTTT.

The V call is TRBV27, the J call TRBJ2-1; TRBD2 matches 13 bases. In germline, CDR1 is MNHEY, CDR2 SMNVEV (reference sequence). Trimming at V came to 9 bases and at J to 8 bases, leaving 4 bases not matched to a gene. This CDR3 spans 13 amino acids. The CDR3 is CASGTSGNDEQFF. The CDR3 DNA is TGTGCCAGTGGGACTAGCGGGAACGATGAGCAGTTCTTC.

The chain is built from TRBV6-5 and TRBJ2-1; 12 positions match TRBD2. There are 15 residues in the CDR3. Germline V gives CDR1 MNHEY, CDR2 SVGAGI. The V segment lost 6 bases and the J segment 13 bases; nucleotides outside the gene matches: 13. In DNA, the CDR3 is TGTGCCAGCAGCTTTGGACTAGCGGGACCCTTGGGCCAGTTCTTC. It specifies CASSFGLAGPLGQFF.

V usage is TRBV2 and J usage is TRBJ1-2; 10 bases fit TRBD1. This CDR3 is built from 13 residues. From germline, CDR1 is SNHLY and CDR2 FYNNEI. V shed 7 bases, J shed 6 bases, and the junction held 5 bases outside the gene matches. CDR3 sequence reads: CASTAGQGNGYTF. In nucleotides, the CDR3 is TGTGCCAGCACCGCGGGACAGGGGAATGGCTACACCTTC.

This clone showed up just a few times. The chain links TRBV13 to TRBJ2-3; D perhaps matches TRBD2 (5 bases). Germline V gene data show CDR1 as PRHDT and CDR2 as FYEKMQ (reference sequence). This CDR3 contains 14 residues. Trimming cost V 1 base and J 4 bases, with 9 bases left between them. CDR3 sequence: CASSLALAPDTQYF. DNA for the CDR3: TGTGCCAGCAGCTTAGCGCTAGCCCCAGATACGCAGTATTTT. Full variable domain (rest looked up from reference TRBV13 and TRBJ2-3): AAGVIQSPRHLIKEKRETATLKCYPIPRHDTVYWYQQGPGQDPQFLISFYEKMQSDKGSIPDRFSAQQFSDYHSELNMSSLELGDSALYFCASSLALAPDTQYFGPGTRLTVL.

The chain combines TRBV7-9 with TRBJ2-7; 15 bases fit TRBD2. Per germline, CDR1 SEHNR and CDR2 FQNEAQ (reference sequence). The V gene end was trimmed by 3 bases and the J gene end by 6 bases; junction bases not matched to a gene: 0. The CDR3 sequence is 14 residues long. Here the CDR3 DNA reads TGTGCCAGCAGCTTGGGACTAGCGGGAGGCGAGCAGTACTTC. Protein sequence: CASSLGLAGGEQYF.

The CDR3 DNA reads TGTGCCAGCAGTTATGGGTCAGGGGTGAATGAAAAACTGTTTTTT. Translation gives CASSYGSGVNEKLFF. The chain links TRBV6-5 to TRBJ1-4, with a tentative D call TRBD1 (6 bases). The CDR3 contains 15 residues. V shed 3 bases and J shed 5 bases, with 13 bases lying between them. Germline CDR1 and CDR2: MNHEY and SVGAGI.

The chain carries TRBV4-1 and TRBJ1-1; 11 bases match TRBD1. The CDR3 consists of 16 residues. The V and J ends lost 5 bases and 6 bases, in that order; junction bases with no gene match: 11. Germline CDR1 and CDR2: MGHRA and YSYEKL. CDR3 amino acids: CASSEFPGTGGSEAFF. The DNA for the CDR3 is TGCGCCAGCAGCGAATTTCCCGGGACAGGGGGTTCTGAAGCTTTCTTT.

There are a few counts of this clone. The chain links TRBV4-3 to TRBJ1-4; D not resolved. CDR1 LGHNA and CDR2 YSLEER come from the germline V gene. V was shortened by 0 bases and J by 0 bases, with 14 bases between the two germline ends. The CDR3 consists of 18 residues. The CDR3 region is CASSQDLFFSATNEKLFF. CDR3 DNA sequence: TGCGCCAGCAGCCAAGATTTGTTTTTTTCCGCAACTAATGAAAAACTGTTTTTT.

The chain has TRBV7-2 and TRBJ2-1; TRBD2 is a possible D gene (5 bases). Germline CDR1 and CDR2: SGHTA and FQGNSA. This CDR3 has 15 amino acids. V was pared by 5 bases and J by 9 bases, with 20 bases between. The CDR3 sequence is CASSQRGLGYGEQFF. Here the CDR3 DNA reads TGTGCCAGCAGCCAACGGGGTTTAGGGTATGGTGAGCAGTTCTTC.